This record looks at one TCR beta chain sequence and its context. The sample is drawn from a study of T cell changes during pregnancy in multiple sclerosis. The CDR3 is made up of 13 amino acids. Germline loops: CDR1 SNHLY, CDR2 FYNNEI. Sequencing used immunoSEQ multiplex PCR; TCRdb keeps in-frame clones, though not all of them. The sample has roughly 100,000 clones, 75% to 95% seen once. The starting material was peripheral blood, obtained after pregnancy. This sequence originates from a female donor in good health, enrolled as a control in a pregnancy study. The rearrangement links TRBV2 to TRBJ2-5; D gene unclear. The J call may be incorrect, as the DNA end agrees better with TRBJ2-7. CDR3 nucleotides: TGTGCCAGCAGTGAAGGAGGCGGCATCGAGCAGTACTTC. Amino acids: CASSEGGGIEQYF.